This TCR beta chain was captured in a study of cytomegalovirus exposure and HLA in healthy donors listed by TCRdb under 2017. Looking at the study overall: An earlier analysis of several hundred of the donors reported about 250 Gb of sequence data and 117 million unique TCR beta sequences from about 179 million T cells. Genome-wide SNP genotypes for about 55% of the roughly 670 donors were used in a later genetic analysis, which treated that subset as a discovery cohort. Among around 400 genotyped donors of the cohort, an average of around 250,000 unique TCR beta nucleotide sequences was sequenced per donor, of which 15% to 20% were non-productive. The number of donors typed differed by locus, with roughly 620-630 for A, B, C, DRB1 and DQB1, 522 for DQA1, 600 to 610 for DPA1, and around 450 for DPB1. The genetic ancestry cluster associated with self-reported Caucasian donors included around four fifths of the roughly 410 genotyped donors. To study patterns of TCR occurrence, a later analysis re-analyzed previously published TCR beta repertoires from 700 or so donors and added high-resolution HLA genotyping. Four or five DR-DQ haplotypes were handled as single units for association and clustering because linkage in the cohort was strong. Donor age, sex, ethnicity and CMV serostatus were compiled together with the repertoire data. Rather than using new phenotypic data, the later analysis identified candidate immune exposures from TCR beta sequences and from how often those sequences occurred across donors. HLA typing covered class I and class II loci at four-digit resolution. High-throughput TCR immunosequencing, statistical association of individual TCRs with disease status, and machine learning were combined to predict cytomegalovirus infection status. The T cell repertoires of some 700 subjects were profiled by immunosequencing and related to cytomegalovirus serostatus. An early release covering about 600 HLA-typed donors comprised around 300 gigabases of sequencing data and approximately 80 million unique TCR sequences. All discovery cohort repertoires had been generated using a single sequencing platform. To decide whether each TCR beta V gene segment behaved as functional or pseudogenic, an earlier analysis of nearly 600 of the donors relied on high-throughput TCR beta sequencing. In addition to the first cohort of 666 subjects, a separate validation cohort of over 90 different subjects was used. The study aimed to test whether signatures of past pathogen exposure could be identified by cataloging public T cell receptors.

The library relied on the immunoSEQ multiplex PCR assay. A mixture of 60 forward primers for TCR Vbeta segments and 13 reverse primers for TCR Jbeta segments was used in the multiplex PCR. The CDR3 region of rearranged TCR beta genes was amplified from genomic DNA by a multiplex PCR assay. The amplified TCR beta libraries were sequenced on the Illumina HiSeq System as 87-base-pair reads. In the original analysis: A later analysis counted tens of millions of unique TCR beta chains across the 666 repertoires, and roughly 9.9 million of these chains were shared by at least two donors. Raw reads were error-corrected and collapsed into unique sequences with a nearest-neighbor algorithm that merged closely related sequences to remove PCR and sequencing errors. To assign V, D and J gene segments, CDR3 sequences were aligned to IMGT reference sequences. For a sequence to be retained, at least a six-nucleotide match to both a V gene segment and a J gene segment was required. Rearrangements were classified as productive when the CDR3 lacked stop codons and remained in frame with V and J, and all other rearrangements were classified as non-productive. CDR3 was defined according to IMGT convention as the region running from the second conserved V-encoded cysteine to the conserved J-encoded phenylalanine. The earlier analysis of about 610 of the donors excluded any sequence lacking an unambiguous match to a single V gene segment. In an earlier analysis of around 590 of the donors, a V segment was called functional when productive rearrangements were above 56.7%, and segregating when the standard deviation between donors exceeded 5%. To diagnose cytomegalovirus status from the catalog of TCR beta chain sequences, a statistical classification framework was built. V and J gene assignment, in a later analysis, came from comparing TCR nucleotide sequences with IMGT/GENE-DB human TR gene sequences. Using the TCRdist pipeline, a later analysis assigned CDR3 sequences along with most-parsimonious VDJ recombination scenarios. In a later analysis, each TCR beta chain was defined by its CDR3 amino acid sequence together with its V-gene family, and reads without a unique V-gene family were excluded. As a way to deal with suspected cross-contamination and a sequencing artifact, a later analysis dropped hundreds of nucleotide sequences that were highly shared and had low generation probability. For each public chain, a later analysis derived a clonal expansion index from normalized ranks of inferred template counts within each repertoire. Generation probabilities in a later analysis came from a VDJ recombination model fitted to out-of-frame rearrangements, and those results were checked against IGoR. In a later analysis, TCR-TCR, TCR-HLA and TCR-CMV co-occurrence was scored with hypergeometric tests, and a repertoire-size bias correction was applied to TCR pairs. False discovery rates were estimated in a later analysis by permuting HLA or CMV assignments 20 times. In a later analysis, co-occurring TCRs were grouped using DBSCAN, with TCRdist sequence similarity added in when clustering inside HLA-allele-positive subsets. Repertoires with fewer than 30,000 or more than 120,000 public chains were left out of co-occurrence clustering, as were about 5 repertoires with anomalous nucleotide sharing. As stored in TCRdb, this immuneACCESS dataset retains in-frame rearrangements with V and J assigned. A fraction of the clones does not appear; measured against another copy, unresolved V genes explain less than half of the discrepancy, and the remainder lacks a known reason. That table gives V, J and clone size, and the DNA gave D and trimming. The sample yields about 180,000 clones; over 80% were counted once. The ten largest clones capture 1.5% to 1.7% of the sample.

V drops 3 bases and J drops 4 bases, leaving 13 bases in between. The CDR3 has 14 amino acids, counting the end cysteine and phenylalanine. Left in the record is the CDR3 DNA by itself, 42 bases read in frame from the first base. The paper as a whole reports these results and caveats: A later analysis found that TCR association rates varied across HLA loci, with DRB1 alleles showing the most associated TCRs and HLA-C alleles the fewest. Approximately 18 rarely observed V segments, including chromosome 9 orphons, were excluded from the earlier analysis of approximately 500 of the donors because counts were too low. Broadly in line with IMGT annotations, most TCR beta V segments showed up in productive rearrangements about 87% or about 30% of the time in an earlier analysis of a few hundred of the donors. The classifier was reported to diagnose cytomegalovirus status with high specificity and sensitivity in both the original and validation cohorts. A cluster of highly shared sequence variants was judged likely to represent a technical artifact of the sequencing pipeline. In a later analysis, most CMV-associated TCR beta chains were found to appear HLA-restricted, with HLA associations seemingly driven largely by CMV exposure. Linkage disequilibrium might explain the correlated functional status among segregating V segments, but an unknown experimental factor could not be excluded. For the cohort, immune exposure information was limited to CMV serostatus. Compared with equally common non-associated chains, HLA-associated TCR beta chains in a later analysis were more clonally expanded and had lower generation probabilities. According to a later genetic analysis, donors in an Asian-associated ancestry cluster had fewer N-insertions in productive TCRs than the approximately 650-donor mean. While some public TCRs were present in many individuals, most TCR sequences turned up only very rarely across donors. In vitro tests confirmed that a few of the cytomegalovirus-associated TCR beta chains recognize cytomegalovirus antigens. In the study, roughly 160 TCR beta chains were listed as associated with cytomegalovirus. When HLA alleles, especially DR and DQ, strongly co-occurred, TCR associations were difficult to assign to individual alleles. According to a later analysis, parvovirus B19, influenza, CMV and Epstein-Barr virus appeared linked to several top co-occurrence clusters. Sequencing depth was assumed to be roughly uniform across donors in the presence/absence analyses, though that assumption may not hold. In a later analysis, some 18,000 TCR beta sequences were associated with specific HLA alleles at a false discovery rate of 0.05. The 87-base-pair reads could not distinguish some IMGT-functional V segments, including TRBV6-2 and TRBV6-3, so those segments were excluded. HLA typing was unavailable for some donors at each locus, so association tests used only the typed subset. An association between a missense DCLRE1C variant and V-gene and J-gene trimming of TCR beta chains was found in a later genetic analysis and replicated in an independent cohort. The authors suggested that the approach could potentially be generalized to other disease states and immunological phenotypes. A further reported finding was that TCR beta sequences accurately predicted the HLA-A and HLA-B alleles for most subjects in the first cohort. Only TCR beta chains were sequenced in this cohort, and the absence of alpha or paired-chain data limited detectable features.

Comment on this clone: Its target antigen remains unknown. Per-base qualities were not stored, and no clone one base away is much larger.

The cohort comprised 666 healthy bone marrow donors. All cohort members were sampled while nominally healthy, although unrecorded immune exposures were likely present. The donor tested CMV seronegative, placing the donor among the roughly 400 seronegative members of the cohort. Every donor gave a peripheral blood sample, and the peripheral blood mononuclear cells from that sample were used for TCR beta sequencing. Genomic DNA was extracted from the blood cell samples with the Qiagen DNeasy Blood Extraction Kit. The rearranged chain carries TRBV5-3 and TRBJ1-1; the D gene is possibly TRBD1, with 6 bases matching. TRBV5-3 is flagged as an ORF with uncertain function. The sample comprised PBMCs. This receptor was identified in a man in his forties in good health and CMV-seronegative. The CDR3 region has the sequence CARSSGVVGTEAFF. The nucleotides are TGTGCCAGAAGCTCAGGGGTTGTTGGCACTGAAGCTTTCTTT.